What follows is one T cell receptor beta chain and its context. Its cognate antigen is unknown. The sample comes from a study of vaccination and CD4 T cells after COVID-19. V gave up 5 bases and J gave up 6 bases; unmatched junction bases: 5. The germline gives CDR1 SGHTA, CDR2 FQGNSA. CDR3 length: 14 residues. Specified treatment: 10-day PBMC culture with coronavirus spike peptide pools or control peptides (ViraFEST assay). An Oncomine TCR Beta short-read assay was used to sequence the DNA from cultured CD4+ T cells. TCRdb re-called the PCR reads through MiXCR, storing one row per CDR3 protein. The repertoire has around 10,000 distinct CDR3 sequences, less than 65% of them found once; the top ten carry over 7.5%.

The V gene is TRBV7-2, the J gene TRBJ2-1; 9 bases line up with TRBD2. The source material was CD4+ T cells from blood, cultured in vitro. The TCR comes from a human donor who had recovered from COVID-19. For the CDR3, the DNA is TGTGCCAGCAGCCCCCAGCGGGGGGCCAATGAGCAGTTCTTC. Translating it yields CASSPQRGANEQFF.